Described below is a single TCR beta chain sequence and its context. What it binds is unknown. The sample is drawn from a study of T cell repertoires in cytomegalovirus infection. The wider study: Public signatures in TCR beta pointed to CMV infection and matching HLA type.

Using its own MiXCR run on the reads, TCRdb lists one record per CDR3 protein. The sample holds 310,000 or so distinct CDR3 sequences, 15% to 20% seen once. Overall study findings and caveats: Totalled public TCR beta family frequency picked out people who carried CMV plus the relevant HLA. Within the response measured ex vivo, HLA-C-restricted CMV-specific TCR beta clonotypes were dominant.

Germline V gives CDR1 SNHLY, CDR2 FYNNEI. Between the trimmed V and J ends, which lost 6 bases and 0 bases, there was a span of 12 bases. The CDR3 covers 15 residues. The chain has TRBV2 and TRBJ1-5; a possible D gene is TRBD1 (6 bases). The sample taken for sequencing was PBMCs. This clonotype was obtained from a human donor in good health (CMV status not recorded). Some clones in this sample may be carry-over from other donors' samples. The CDR3 sequence: CASRGQTYSNQPQHF. In nucleotides, the CDR3 is TGTGCCAGCAGAGGACAGACTTATAGCAATCAGCCCCAGCATTTT.